This T cell receptor beta chain derives from a study of cytomegalovirus exposure and HLA in healthy donors. Trimming cost V 4 bases and J 6 bases; bases outside gene matches: 5. The CDR3 totals 14 residues. Germline CDR1 and CDR2: WNHNN and SYGVQD (reference sequence). TCRdb's table, derived via immunoSEQ multiplex PCR, lists solely in-frame clones and lacks some. This table holds 150,000 to 200,000 clones, roughly 81% found once. The clonotype originates from a woman under 40 in good health and CMV-seronegative. The J gene is TRBJ2-7, the V gene TRBV10-1, with 11 bases matching TRBD2. Sequencing was performed on PBMCs. This CDR3 reads CASSGTSGFAEQYF. The CDR3 region has the DNA TGCGCCAGCAGTGGGACTAGCGGGTTTGCCGAGCAGTACTTC.